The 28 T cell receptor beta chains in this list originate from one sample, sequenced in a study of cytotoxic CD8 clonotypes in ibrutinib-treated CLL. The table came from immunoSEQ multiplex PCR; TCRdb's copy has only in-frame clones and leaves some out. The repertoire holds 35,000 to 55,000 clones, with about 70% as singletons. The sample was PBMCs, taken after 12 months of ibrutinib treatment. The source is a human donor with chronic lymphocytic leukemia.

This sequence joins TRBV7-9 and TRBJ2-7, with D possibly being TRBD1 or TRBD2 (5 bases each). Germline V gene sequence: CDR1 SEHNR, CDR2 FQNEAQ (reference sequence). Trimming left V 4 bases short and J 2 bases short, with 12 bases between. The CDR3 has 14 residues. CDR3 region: CASSYGGITYEQYF. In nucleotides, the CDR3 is TGTGCCAGCAGCTATGGGGGAATAACCTACGAGCAGTACTTC.

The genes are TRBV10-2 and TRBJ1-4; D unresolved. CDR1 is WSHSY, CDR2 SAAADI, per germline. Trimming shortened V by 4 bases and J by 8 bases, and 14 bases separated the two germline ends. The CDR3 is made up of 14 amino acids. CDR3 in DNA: TGCGCCAGCAGTGGGACTTTACTGGGGGAAAAACTGTTTTTT. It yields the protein CASSGTLLGEKLFF.

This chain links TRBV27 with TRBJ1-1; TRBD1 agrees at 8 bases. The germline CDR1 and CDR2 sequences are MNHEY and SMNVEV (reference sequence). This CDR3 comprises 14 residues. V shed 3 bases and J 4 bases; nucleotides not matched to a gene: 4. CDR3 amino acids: CASSFRTGFTEAFF. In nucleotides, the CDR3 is TGTGCCAGCAGTTTTAGGACAGGGTTCACTGAAGCTTTCTTT.

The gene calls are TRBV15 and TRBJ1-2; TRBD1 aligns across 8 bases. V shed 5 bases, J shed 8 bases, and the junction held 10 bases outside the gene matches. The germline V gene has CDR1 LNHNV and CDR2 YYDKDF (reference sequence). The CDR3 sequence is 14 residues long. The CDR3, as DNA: TGTGCCACCAGCCCCGGACAGGGAACTGGCGGCTACACCTTC. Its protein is CATSPGQGTGGYTF.

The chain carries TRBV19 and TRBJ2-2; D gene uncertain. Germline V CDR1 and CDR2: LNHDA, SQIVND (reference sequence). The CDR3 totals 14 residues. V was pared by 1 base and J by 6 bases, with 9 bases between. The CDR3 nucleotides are TGTGCCAGTAGTATAGCTTTGTCGGCCGGGGAGCTGTTTTTT. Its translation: CASSIALSAGELFF. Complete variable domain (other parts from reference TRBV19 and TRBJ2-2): DGGITQSPKYLFRKEGQNVTLSCEQNLNHDAMYWYRQDPGQGLRLIYYSQIVNDFQKGDIAEGYSVSREKKESFPLTVTSAQKNPTAFYLCASSIALSAGELFFGEGSRLTVL.

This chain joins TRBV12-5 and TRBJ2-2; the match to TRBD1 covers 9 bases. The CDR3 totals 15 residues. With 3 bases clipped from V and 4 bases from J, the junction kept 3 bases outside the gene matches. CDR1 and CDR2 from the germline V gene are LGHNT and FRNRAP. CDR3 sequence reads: CASGLGQGTTGELFF. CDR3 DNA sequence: TGTGCTAGTGGTTTAGGACAGGGGACCACCGGGGAGCTGTTTTTT.

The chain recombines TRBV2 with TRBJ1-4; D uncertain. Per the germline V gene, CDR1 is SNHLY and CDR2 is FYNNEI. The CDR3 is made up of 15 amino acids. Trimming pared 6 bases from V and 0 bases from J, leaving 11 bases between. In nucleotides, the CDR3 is TGTGCCAGCAGCCCTAGGACGTCAACTAATGAAAAACTGTTTTTT. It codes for CASSPRTSTNEKLFF. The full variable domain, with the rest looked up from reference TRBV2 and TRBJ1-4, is EPEVTQTPSHQVTQMGQEVILRCVPISNHLYFYWYRQILGQKVEFLVSFYNNEISEKSEIFDDQFSVERPDGSNFTLKIRSTKLEDSAMYFCASSPRTSTNEKLFFGSGTQLSVL.

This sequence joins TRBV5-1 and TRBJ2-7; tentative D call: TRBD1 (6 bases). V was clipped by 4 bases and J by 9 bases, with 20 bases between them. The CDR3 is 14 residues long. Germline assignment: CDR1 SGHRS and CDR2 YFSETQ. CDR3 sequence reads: CASSLNREPTGQYF. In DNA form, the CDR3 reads TGCGCCAGCAGCCTAAACAGGGAACCTACGGGGCAGTACTTC.

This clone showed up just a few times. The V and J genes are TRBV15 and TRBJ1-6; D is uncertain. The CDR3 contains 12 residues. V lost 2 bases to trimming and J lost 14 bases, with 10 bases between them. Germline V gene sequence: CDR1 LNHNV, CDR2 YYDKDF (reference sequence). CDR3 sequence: CATSRRPVALHF. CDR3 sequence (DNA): TGTGCCACCAGCAGAAGACCTGTAGCCCTCCACTTT. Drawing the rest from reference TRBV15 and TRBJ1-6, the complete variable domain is DAMVIQNPRYQVTQFGKPVTLSCSQTLNHNVMYWYQQKSSQAPKLLFHYYDKDFNNEADTPDNFQSRRPNTSFCFLDIRSPGLGDTAMYLCATSRRPVALHFGNGTRLTVT.

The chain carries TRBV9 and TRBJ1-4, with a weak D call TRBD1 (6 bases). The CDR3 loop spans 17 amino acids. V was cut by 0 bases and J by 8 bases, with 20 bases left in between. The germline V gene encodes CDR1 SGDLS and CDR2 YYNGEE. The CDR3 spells CASSVAGNNWGQEKLFF. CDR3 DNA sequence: TGTGCCAGCAGCGTAGCGGGAAATAATTGGGGGCAGGAAAAACTGTTTTTT.

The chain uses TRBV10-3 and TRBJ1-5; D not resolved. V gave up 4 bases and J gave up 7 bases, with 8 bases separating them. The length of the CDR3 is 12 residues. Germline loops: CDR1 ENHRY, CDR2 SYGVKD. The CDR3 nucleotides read TGTGCCATCAGTGGGGGTGGGCAGCCCCAGCATTTT. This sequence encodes CAISGGGQPQHF.

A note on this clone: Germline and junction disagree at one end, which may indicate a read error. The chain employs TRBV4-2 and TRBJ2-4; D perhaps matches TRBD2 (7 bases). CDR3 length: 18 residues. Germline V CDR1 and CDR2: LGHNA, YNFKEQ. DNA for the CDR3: TGTGCCGGCAGCCAAGGTGATGACGGGGGGCGGTTCAAAAACATTCAGTACTTC. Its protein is CAGSQGDDGGRFKNIQYF.

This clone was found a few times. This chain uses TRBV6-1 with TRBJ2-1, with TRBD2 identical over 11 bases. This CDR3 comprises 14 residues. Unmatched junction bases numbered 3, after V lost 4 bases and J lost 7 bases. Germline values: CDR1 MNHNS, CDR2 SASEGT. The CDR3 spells CASSVLAGGNEQFF. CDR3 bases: TGTGCCAGCAGTGTTCTAGCGGGGGGAAATGAGCAGTTCTTC.

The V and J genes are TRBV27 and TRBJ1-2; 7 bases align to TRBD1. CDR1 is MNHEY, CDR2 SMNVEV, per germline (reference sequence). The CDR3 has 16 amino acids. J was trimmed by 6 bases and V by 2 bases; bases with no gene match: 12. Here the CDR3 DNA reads TGTGCCAGCAGTTTAGTCCCTCCCCTGACAGGGAATGGCTACACCTTC. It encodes CASSLVPPLTGNGYTF.

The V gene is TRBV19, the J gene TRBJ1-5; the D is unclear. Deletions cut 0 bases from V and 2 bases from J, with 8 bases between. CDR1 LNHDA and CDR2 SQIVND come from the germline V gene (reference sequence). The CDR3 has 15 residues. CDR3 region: CASSIDRVGNQPQHF. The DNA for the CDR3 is TGTGCCAGTAGTATAGATCGGGTTGGCAATCAGCCCCAGCATTTT.

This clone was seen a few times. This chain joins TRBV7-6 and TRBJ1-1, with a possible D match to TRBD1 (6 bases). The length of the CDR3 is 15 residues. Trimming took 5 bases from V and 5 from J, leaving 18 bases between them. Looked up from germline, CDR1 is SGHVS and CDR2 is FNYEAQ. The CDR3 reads CASSPLPGGATEAFF. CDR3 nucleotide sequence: TGTGCCAGCAGCCCCCTACCGGGGGGGGCTACTGAAGCTTTCTTT.

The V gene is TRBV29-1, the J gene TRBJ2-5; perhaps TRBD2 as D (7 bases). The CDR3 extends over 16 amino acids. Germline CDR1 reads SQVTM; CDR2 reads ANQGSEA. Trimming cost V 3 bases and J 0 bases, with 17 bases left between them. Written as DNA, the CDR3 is TGCAGCGTTGATTTCGGGGGCGGGGGATACCAAGAGACCCAGTACTTC. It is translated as CSVDFGGGGYQETQYF.

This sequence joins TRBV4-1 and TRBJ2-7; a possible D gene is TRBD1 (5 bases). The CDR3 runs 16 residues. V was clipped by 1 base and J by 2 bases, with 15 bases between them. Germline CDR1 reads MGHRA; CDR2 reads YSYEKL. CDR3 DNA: TGCGCCAGCAGCCAAGCCTCGGACACGTCGGCCTACGAGCAGTACTTC. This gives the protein CASSQASDTSAYEQYF.

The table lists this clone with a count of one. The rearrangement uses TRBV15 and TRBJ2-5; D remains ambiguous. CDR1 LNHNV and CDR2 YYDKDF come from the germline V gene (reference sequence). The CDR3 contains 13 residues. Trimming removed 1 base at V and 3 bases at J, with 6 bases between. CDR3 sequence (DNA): TGTGCCACCAGCAGAGTTCGGAAAGAGACCCAGTACTTC. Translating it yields CATSRVRKETQYF.

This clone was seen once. The CDR3 nucleotides read TGTGCCAGCAGCTTAGGGCCGGGACCCGTGGAGCAGTACTTC. It specifies CASSLGPGPVEQYF. V and J are TRBV7-9 and TRBJ2-7; possibly TRBD1 or TRBD2 for D (5 bases each). Trimming shortened V by 1 base and J by 7 bases, and 14 bases separated the two germline ends. This CDR3 is 14 amino acids long. Germline V gene lookup returns CDR1 SEHNR and CDR2 FQNEAQ (reference sequence).

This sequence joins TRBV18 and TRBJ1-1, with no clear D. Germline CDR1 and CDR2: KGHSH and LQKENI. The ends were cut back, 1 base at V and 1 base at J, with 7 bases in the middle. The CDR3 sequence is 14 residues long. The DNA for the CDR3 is TGTGCCAGCTCACCACGTCCCAGGAACACTGAAGCTTTCTTT. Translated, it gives CASSPRPRNTEAFF.

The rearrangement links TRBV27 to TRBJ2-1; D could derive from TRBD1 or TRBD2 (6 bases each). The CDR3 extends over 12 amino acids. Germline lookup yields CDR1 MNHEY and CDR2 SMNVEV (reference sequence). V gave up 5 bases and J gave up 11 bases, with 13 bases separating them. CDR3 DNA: TGTGCCAGCAGTCCGACCGGGGGCCAGCAGTTCTTC. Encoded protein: CASSPTGGQQFF.

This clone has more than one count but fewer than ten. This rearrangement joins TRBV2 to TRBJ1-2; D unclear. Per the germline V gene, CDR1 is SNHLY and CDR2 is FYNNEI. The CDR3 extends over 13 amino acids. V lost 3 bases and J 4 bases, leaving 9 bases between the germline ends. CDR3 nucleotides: TGTGCCAGCAGTGACGACACCTCCTATGGCTACACCTTC. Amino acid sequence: CASSDDTSYGYTF.

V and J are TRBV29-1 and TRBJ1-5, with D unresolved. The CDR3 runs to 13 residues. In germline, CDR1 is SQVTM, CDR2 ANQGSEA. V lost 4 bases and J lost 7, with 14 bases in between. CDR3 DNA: TGCAGCGTTGGAGATAAAGCCGGCCAGCCCCAGCATTTT. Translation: CSVGDKAGQPQHF.

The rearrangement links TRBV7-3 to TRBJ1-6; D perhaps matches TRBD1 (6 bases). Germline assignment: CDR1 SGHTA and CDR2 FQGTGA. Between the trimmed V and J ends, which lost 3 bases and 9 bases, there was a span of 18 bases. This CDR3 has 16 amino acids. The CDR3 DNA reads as TGTGCCAGCAGCTTTTCCCCACAGGGCGTCGGTTCACCCCTCCACTTT. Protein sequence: CASSFSPQGVGSPLHF. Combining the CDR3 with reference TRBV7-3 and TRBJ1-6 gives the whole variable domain GAGVSQTPSNKVTEKGKYVELRCDPISGHTALYWYRQSLGQGPEFLIYFQGTGAADDSGLPNDRFFAVRPEGSVSTLKIQRTERGDSAVYLCASSFSPQGVGSPLHFGNGTRLTVT.

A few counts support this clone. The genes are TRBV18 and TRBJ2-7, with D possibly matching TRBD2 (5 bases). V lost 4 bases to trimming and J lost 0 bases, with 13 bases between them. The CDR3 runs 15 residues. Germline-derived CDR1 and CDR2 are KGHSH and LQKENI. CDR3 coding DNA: TGTGCCAGCTCACTTAGAGGGTTGGGCTCCTACGAGCAGTACTTC. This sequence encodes CASSLRGLGSYEQYF.

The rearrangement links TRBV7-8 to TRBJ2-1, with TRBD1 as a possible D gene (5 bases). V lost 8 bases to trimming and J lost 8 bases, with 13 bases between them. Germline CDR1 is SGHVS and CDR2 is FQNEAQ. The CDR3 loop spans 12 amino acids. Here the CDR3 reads CASQVGVDEQFF. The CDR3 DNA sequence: TGTGCCAGCCAGGTAGGGGTCGATGAGCAGTTCTTC.

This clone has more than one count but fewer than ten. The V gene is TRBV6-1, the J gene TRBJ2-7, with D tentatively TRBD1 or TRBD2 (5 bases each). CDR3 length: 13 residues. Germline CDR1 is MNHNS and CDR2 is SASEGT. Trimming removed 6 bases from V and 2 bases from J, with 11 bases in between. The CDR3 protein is CASSGTGTYEQYF. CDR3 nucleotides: TGTGCCAGCAGCGGGACGGGTACCTACGAGCAGTACTTC.